The 19 T cell receptor beta chains presented below share a single source sample, sequenced in a study of cytomegalovirus exposure and HLA in healthy donors. Primers included in the PCR were 60 Vbeta and 13 Jbeta primers. Clones were sequenced by immunoSEQ multiplex PCR, and TCRdb holds only the in-frame ones, with some missing. This table holds about 130,000 clones, under 90% found once. Sequencing was carried out using PBMCs. These receptors all stem from a woman between 40 and 55 years old in good health and CMV-seronegative.

The chain employs TRBV5-1 and TRBJ1-2, with D possibly TRBD1 on 6 matching bases. Germline V gene sequence: CDR1 SGHRS, CDR2 YFSETQ. CDR3 length: 16 amino acids. Trimming shortened V by 5 bases and J by 8 bases, and 25 bases separated the two germline ends. CDR3 sequence (DNA): TGCGCCAGCAGATCAGAACCGGGCCCTCAAACAGGGGGCTACACCTTC. Encoded protein: CASRSEPGPQTGGYTF.

This clone was seen just once. The chain recombines TRBV4-1 with TRBJ2-2; 7 bases are a match to TRBD2. The ends lost 0 bases at V and 3 bases at J; junction bases unmatched: 10. CDR1 is MGHRA, CDR2 YSYEKL, per germline. The CDR3 has 18 residues. This CDR3 is CASSQEGPGRGDTGELFF. The CDR3 DNA is TGCGCCAGCAGCCAAGAAGGGCCTGGTCGGGGGGACACCGGGGAGCTGTTTTTT.

The chain has TRBV15 and TRBJ1-5; D not resolved. V was trimmed by 0 bases and J by 0 bases, leaving 6 bases between them. The CDR3 runs to 15 residues. Germline V gene data show CDR1 as LNHNV and CDR2 as YYDKDF (reference sequence). This CDR3 is CATSRDPYSNQPQHF. The DNA for the CDR3 is TGTGCCACCAGCAGAGATCCGTATAGCAATCAGCCCCAGCATTTT.

This clone was counted a few times. The chain has TRBV7-6 and TRBJ2-3; D is possibly TRBD2 (6 bases). The CDR3 consists of 15 residues. V was pared by 4 bases and J by 2 bases, with 13 bases between. Germline CDR1 SGHVS, CDR2 FNYEAQ. The CDR3 DNA reads as TGTGCCAGCAGCTGGCGGGGTCGTCCCACAGATACGCAGTATTTT. Its protein is CASSWRGRPTDTQYF.

This chain uses TRBV9 with TRBJ2-7; 12 bases are a match to TRBD1. There are 15 residues in the CDR3. Germline lookup yields CDR1 SGDLS and CDR2 YYNGEE. With 3 bases clipped from V and 2 bases from J, the junction kept 3 bases outside the gene matches. This CDR3 reads CASSAGQGATYEQYF. CDR3 nucleotide sequence: TGTGCCAGCAGCGCGGGACAGGGGGCTACCTACGAGCAGTACTTC.

The rearrangement uses TRBV6-6 and TRBJ1-6; D is perhaps TRBD1 (6 bases). Trimming left V 6 bases short and J 11 bases short, with 14 bases between. CDR3 length: 13 amino acids. Germline CDR1 and CDR2: MNHNY and SVGAGI (reference sequence). The CDR3 DNA reads TGTGCCAGCAGCCCCGGACAGATTACACCCCTCCACTTT. Translation: CASSPGQITPLHF.

The CDR3 coding sequence is TGTGCCAGCAGCTCCACACAGTACTATGGCTACACCTTC. Its translation is CASSSTQYYGYTF. V is TRBV7-2 and J is TRBJ1-2, with D hard to call. There are 13 residues in the CDR3. Germline-derived CDR1 and CDR2 are SGHTA and FQGNSA. The V gene lost 4 bases and the J gene lost 3 bases, with 9 bases spanning the gap.

A word on this clone: The identical CDR3 is also encoded by other nucleotide sequences in the sample. The CDR3, as DNA: TGTGCCAGCAGCCGCGACAGGGCTGGAAACACCATATATTTT. Translated, it gives CASSRDRAGNTIYF. The chain recombines TRBV7-2 with TRBJ1-3; 7 positions match TRBD1. CDR1 and CDR2 (germline): SGHTA, FQGNSA. This CDR3 is built from 14 residues. V gave up 5 bases and J gave up 2 bases; unmatched junction bases: 3.

This chain's CDR3 is CASGQPQGSDTQYF. In DNA form, the CDR3 reads TGTGCTAGTGGTCAGCCACAGGGGTCAGATACGCAGTATTTT. The chain uses TRBV12-5 and TRBJ2-3; 7 bases fit TRBD1. The CDR3 has 14 amino acids. CDR1 is LGHNT, CDR2 FRNRAP, per germline. V lost 5 bases, J lost 4 bases, and 6 bases stayed unmatched.

This chain joins TRBV2 and TRBJ2-3; possible D gene TRBD2, 6 bases. CDR3 length equals 16 residues. The germline V and J ends were trimmed by 0 bases and 0 bases, with 10 bases remaining between them. Germline values: CDR1 SNHLY, CDR2 FYNNEI. The CDR3 region is CASSEAGGISTDTQYF. CDR3 DNA: TGTGCCAGCAGTGAAGCGGGCGGGATCAGCACAGATACGCAGTATTTT.

This clone was observed a handful of times. The V and J genes are TRBV6-4 and TRBJ1-1, with D hard to call. This CDR3 is built from 13 residues. The ends were cut back, 5 bases at V and 3 bases at J, with 10 bases in the middle. Germline lookup yields CDR1 MRHNA and CDR2 SNTAGT. The CDR3 region is CASSREEDTEAFF. CDR3 nucleotide sequence: TGTGCCAGCAGTAGGGAGGAGGACACTGAAGCTTTCTTT.

Regarding this clone: A junction end diverges from the germline sequence, so it may reflect a read error. The chain combines TRBV7-7 with TRBJ2-3; maybe TRBD2 (5 bases). Germline CDR1 SSHAT, CDR2 FNYEAQ (reference sequence). CDR3 length: 17 amino acids. CDR3 coding DNA: TGTGCTAGCAGCTTAGCGCTAGCAGGTATTGGGACAGATACGCAGTATTTT. Its translation: CASSLALAGIGTDTQYF.

V gene TRBV5-5 combines with J gene TRBJ2-5; 12 bases align to TRBD2. CDR1 SGHKS and CDR2 YYEKEE come from the germline V gene (reference sequence). This CDR3 spans 16 amino acids. The V segment lost 0 bases and the J segment 5 bases; nucleotides outside the gene matches: 5. CDR3 nucleotides: TGTGCCAGCAGCTTGGCTAGCGGGGGGGCTGGGGAGACCCAGTACTTC. Translating it yields CASSLASGGAGETQYF.

J is TRBJ2-7 and V is TRBV19, with D possibly being TRBD2 (5 bases). Trimming left V 7 bases short and J 6 bases short, with 22 bases between. In germline, CDR1 is LNHDA, CDR2 SQIVND (reference sequence). The CDR3 extends over 15 amino acids. CDR3 nucleotides: TGTGCCAGTATTCGACCCGGACTTCCCTCGCCCGAGCAGTACTTC. Its translation is CASIRPGLPSPEQYF.

In its sample, this clone was seen a few times. The chain combines TRBV6-4 with TRBJ1-6; D call uncertain. This CDR3 is 14 amino acids long. V was pared by 4 bases and J by 7 bases, with 11 bases between. Germline CDR1 is MRHNA and CDR2 is SNTAGT. This CDR3 reads CASSVNPGNSPLHF. The DNA of the CDR3 is TGTGCCAGCAGTGTCAATCCGGGGAATTCACCCCTCCACTTT.

The count of this clone is one. J is TRBJ2-5 and V is TRBV7-3; D unclear. Per the germline V gene, CDR1 is SGHTA and CDR2 is FQGTGA. The CDR3 consists of 15 residues. Trimming took off 2 bases at V and 5 bases at J, with 15 bases between the two ends. The CDR3, as DNA: TGTGCCAGCAGCTTATCGGCAGACCTCGGGGAGACCCAGTACTTC. Translating gives CASSLSADLGETQYF.

This sequence joins TRBV19 and TRBJ1-1; D is unclear. The CDR3 has 15 amino acids. Germline lookup yields CDR1 LNHDA and CDR2 SQIVND (reference sequence). The V and J ends lost 2 bases and 2 bases respectively, with 12 bases between them. CDR3 region: CASSISASPNTEAFF. CDR3 nucleotide sequence: TGTGCCAGTAGTATAAGTGCCAGTCCTAACACTGAAGCTTTCTTT. Supplemented by reference TRBV19 and TRBJ1-1, the full variable domain reads DGGITQSPKYLFRKEGQNVTLSCEQNLNHDAMYWYRQDPGQGLRLIYYSQIVNDFQKGDIAEGYSVSREKKESFPLTVTSAQKNPTAFYLCASSISASPNTEAFFGQGTRLTVV.

The chain couples TRBV7-6 to TRBJ2-3; no clear D gene. Per the germline V gene, CDR1 is SGHVS and CDR2 is FNYEAQ. V gave up 5 bases and J gave up 1 base, with 10 bases separating them. There are 14 residues in the CDR3. The CDR3 here is CASSISRGTDTQYF. The CDR3 coding sequence is TGTGCCAGCAGCATAAGCCGGGGCACAGATACGCAGTATTTT.

CDR3: CASSLWGQLNTEAFF. DNA for the CDR3: TGTGCCAGCAGCTTATGGGGACAGCTAAACACTGAAGCTTTCTTT. This chain connects TRBV7-2 to TRBJ1-1; 7 positions match TRBD1. Germline V gene lookup returns CDR1 SGHTA and CDR2 FQGNSA. V lost 2 bases and J lost 2; bases outside the gene matches: 5. The CDR3 loop spans 15 amino acids.